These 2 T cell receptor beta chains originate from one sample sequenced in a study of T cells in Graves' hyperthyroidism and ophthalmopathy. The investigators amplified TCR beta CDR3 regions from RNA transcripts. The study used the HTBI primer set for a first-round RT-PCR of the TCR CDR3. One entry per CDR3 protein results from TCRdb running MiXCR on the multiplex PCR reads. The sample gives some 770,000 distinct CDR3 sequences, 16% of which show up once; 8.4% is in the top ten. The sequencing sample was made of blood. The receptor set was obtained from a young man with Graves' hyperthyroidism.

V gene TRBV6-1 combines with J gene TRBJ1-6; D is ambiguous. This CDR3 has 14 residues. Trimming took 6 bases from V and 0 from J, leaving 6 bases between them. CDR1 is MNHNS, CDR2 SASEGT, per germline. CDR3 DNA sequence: TGTGCCAGCAGAGAACCCTCCTATAATTCACCCCTCCACTTT. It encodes CASREPSYNSPLHF.

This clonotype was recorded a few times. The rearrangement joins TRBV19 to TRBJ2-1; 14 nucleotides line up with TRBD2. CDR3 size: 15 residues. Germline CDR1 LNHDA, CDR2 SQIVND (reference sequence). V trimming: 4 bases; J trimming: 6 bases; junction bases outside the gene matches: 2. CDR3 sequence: CASSTGLAGANEQFF. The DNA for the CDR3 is TGTGCCAGTAGTACGGGACTAGCGGGGGCCAATGAGCAGTTCTTC.